The next 17 T cell receptor beta chains were all read from a single sample in a study of T cell repertoires and HLA-DP antigens. Clones were read by immunoSEQ multiplex PCR, and TCRdb kept only the in-frame ones, dropping some. There are approximately 90,000 clones in the sample; approximately 86% occur only once, and roughly 1.6% lies in the top ten. Their antigens remain unidentified. Sequenced material: CD4+ T cells from PBMCs. The receptors derive from a man aged 50 to 59 in good health and CMV-seronegative.

The chain recombines TRBV25-1 with TRBJ1-6, with 7 bases aligning to TRBD1. This CDR3 comprises 16 residues. Germline loops: CDR1 MGHDK, CDR2 SYGVNS. After removal of 6 bases from V and 11 bases from J, the junction contained 16 bases not matched to a gene. Here the CDR3 DNA reads TGTGCCAGCAGCGCGAGACAGGGTTTGGCAAGTGCACCCCTCCACTTT. Translation gives CASSARQGLASAPLHF.

This clone has just one count. The V call is TRBV6-1, the J call TRBJ2-3, with D possibly being TRBD1 (5 bases). CDR3 length: 15 amino acids. Trimming took off 6 bases at V and 1 base at J, with 14 bases between the two ends. Germline V gene sequence: CDR1 MNHNS, CDR2 SASEGT. The CDR3 is CASSSGAGRTDTQYF. In nucleotides, the CDR3 is TGTGCCAGCAGCTCCGGAGCAGGGCGCACAGATACGCAGTATTTT.

This clone was detected a few times. This sequence joins TRBV6-5 and TRBJ1-1; D is perhaps TRBD1 (5 bases). The CDR3 runs to 16 residues. CDR1 MNHEY and CDR2 SVGAGI come from the germline V gene. V dropped 0 bases and J dropped 0 bases, with 11 bases sitting between them. The CDR3 bases are TGTGCCAGCAGTTACTCGTCAAACAGGCTGAACACTGAAGCTTTCTTT. It is translated as CASSYSSNRLNTEAFF.

V and J are TRBV7-8 and TRBJ1-4, with D maybe TRBD1 (5 bases). CDR1 is SGHVS and CDR2 is FQNEAQ in the germline V gene. The CDR3 has 15 amino acids. Trimming removed 2 bases at V and 0 bases at J, with 7 bases between. The CDR3 nucleotides are TGTGCCAGCAGCTTACAGGGTGCAACTAATGAAAAACTGTTTTTT. Translated: CASSLQGATNEKLFF. The whole variable domain, filled in from reference TRBV7-8 and TRBJ1-4, reads GAGVSQSPRYKVAKRGQDVALRCDPISGHVSLFWYQQALGQGPEFLTYFQNEAQLDKSGLPSDRFFAERPEGSVSTLKIQRTQQEDSAVYLCASSLQGATNEKLFFGSGTQLSVL.

The chain has TRBV28 and TRBJ2-5; 7 nucleotides match TRBD1. Germline V gene lookup returns CDR1 MDHEN and CDR2 SYDVKM. J lost 4 bases, V lost 4 bases, and 0 bases had no gene match. This CDR3 contains 12 residues. This chain's CDR3 is CASSSGGETQYF. For the CDR3, the DNA is TGTGCCAGCAGTTCAGGGGGAGAGACCCAGTACTTC.

The chain is built from TRBV19 and TRBJ2-5; TRBD2 aligns across 9 bases. With 6 bases clipped from V and 7 bases from J, the junction kept 12 bases outside the gene matches. There are 15 residues in the CDR3. Germline CDR1 reads LNHDA; CDR2 reads SQIVND (reference sequence). CDR3 in DNA: TGTGCCAGTAGCTGGACTAGCGCCTCGAGGGGGACCCAGTACTTC. This codes for CASSWTSASRGTQYF.

This clone was counted a single time. This chain links TRBV9 with TRBJ2-7; 12 positions match TRBD1. Germline V CDR1 and CDR2: SGDLS, YYNGEE. V shed 0 bases, J shed 6 bases, and the junction held 7 bases outside the gene matches. This CDR3 is built from 16 residues. For the CDR3, the DNA is TGTGCCAGCAGCGTAGACCCGGGACAGGGGGCGCGCGAGCAGTACTTC. As protein: CASSVDPGQGAREQYF.

The chain links TRBV7-2 to TRBJ2-5, with D possibly called TRBD1 or TRBD2 (5 bases each). The CDR3 runs to 14 residues. V shed 0 bases and J shed 4 bases, with 9 bases lying between them. CDR1 is SGHTA and CDR2 is FQGNSA in the germline V gene. The CDR3 region is CASSLAGPGETQYF. CDR3 nucleotide sequence: TGTGCCAGCAGCTTAGCGGGACCCGGAGAGACCCAGTACTTC.

The chain recombines TRBV6-4 with TRBJ2-1; D is perhaps TRBD2 (6 bases). V lost 8 bases and J 14 bases, leaving 16 bases between the germline ends. The CDR3 length is 11 residues. Per germline, CDR1 MRHNA and CDR2 SNTAGT. CDR3 coding DNA: TGTGCCAGCTTAACCGGGAGTACTAAGTTCTTC. Translated: CASLTGSTKFF.

This clone was counted once. The chain couples TRBV19 to TRBJ2-5; a weak D match, TRBD1 (7 bases). The CDR3 covers 15 residues. The germline gives CDR1 LNHDA, CDR2 SQIVND (reference sequence). V was shortened by 3 bases and J by 2 bases, with 13 bases between the two germline ends. The CDR3 DNA is TGTGCCAGTAGTATGGAGGGGACAGCACAAGAGACCCAGTACTTC. This translates into CASSMEGTAQETQYF.

The V call is TRBV5-1, the J call TRBJ2-5, with TRBD1 matching 8 bases. Germline values: CDR1 SGHRS, CDR2 YFSETQ. The ends lost 5 bases at V and 5 bases at J; junction bases unmatched: 5. CDR3 size: 13 residues. The CDR3 DNA is TGCGCCAGCAGTCAGGACAGGGCGGAGACCCAGTACTTC. Translating gives CASSQDRAETQYF.

J is TRBJ2-1 and V is TRBV9; 12 bases are a match to TRBD2. After removal of 1 base from V and 5 bases from J, the junction contained 4 bases not matched to a gene. The CDR3 is 16 residues long. The germline gives CDR1 SGDLS, CDR2 YYNGEE. CDR3 nucleotide sequence: TGTGCCAGCAGCGTAAGAGCTAGCGGGGGGGACAATGAGCAGTTCTTC. Its protein is CASSVRASGGDNEQFF.

CDR3 residues: CASSSQLAAEQYF. CDR3 nucleotides: TGTGCCAGCAGCTCGCAACTAGCGGCCGAGCAGTACTTC. The chain links TRBV5-4 to TRBJ2-7; 8 nucleotides align to TRBD2. The CDR3 covers 13 residues. The J segment lost 6 bases and the V segment lost 3 bases, leaving 5 bases of the junction unmatched. The germline CDR1 and CDR2 sequences are SGHNT and YYREEE (reference sequence). The whole variable domain, filled in from reference TRBV5-4 and TRBJ2-7, reads ETGVTQSPTHLIKTRGQQVTLRCSSQSGHNTVSWYQQALGQGPQFIFQYYREEENGRGNFPPRFSGLQFPNYSSELNVNALELDDSALYLCASSSQLAAEQYFGPGTRLTVT.

The chain links TRBV5-5 to TRBJ1-5; 12 bases agree with TRBD1. Trimming removed 4 bases from V and 6 bases from J; junction bases left unmatched: 8. The germline V gene encodes CDR1 SGHKS and CDR2 YYEKEE (reference sequence). CDR3 length equals 16 residues. The CDR3 here is CASSTGTGGQGQPQHF. The CDR3 DNA reads as TGTGCCAGCAGCACCGGGACAGGGGGCCAGGGTCAGCCCCAGCATTTT.

V is TRBV28 and J is TRBJ2-1, with D uncertain. The V and J ends lost 3 bases and 9 bases respectively, with 6 bases between them. CDR1 is MDHEN and CDR2 is SYDVKM in the germline V gene. The CDR3 extends over 11 amino acids. The CDR3 DNA is TGTGCCAGCAGTTTGTGGGGTGAGCAGTTCTTC. Its translation is CASSLWGEQFF.

This rearrangement joins TRBV11-2 to TRBJ2-3; D is unresolved. The CDR3 loop spans 11 amino acids. CDR1 SGHAT and CDR2 FQNNGV come from the germline V gene. The germline V and J ends were trimmed by 7 bases and 2 bases, with 4 bases remaining between them. The CDR3, as DNA: TGTGCCAGCACCCCCACAGATACGCAGTATTTT. Translating it yields CASTPTDTQYF. Full variable domain (missing parts from reference TRBV11-2 and TRBJ2-3): EAGVAQSPRYKIIEKRQSVAFWCNPISGHATLYWYQQILGQGPKLLIQFQNNGVVDDSQLPKDRFSAERLKGVDSTLKIQPAKLEDSAVYLCASTPTDTQYFGPGTRLTVL.

The chain links TRBV18 to TRBJ2-3, with D possibly being TRBD2 (6 bases). Germline CDR1 reads KGHSH; CDR2 reads LQKENI. The V gene lost 3 bases and the J gene lost 0 bases, with 16 bases spanning the gap. CDR3 length: 17 amino acids. For the CDR3, the DNA is TGTGCCAGCTCACCTCTTAGGATTAGCGGCAGCACAGATACGCAGTATTTT. Amino acid sequence: CASSPLRISGSTDTQYF.